This T cell receptor beta chain was captured in a study of radiotherapy plus CTLA-4 blockade in lung cancer. Produced via immunoSEQ multiplex PCR; TCRdb's table is partial and in-frame only. This table holds roughly 51,000 clones, about 86% found once. The sequence was collected from a human donor with non-small cell lung cancer that progressed on radiotherapy plus ipilimumab. Some clones in this sample may be carry-over from other donors' samples. The starting material was peripheral blood, obtained from a patient treated with radiotherapy plus ipilimumab.

The CDR3 bases are TGTGCCAGCAGTTTAGTGGGGGCCGATGAAAAACTGTTTTTT. It encodes CASSLVGADEKLFF. V and J are TRBV27 and TRBJ1-4, with a weak D call TRBD1 (6 bases). This CDR3 is 14 amino acids long. The germline gives CDR1 MNHEY, CDR2 SMNVEV (reference sequence). Deletions cut 2 bases from V and 6 bases from J, with 10 bases between.